The 10 T cell receptor beta chains presented below share a single source sample, sequenced in a study of T-cell memory formation after mild COVID-19. Each CDR3 protein gets one entry after TCRdb re-called the 5' RACE reads with MiXCR. The repertoire consists of roughly 450,000 distinct CDR3 sequences, with about 20% occurring once and the leading ten covering more than 9%. The sequencing sample was made of PBMCs or a T cell subset sorted from them (not recorded which). Receptors originate from an adult woman who had mild COVID-19 (a few samples of this study predate the infection). Cell type and time point are not known.

This clonotype was seen at least ten times. This chain uses TRBV10-3 with TRBJ2-7; D may be TRBD1 or TRBD2 (5 bases each). Germline V gene data show CDR1 as ENHRY and CDR2 as SYGVKD. The V end was cut by 4 bases, the J end by 0 bases, with 10 bases between. CDR3 length equals 14 residues. The CDR3 nucleotides read TGTGCCATCAGTGGAGGGGAAATCTCCTACGAGCAGTACTTC. Its translation: CAISGGEISYEQYF.

V is TRBV5-6 and J is TRBJ1-2; D is unclear. CDR1 SGHDT and CDR2 YYEEEE come from the germline V gene. This CDR3 has 13 residues. V lost 0 bases to trimming and J lost 4 bases, with 7 bases between them. The CDR3 protein is CASSLVQIYGYTF. CDR3 sequence (DNA): TGTGCCAGCAGCTTGGTACAGATCTATGGCTACACCTTC.

This clonotype was seen a few times. The chain recombines TRBV12-3 or TRBV12-4 with TRBJ2-7; D possibly corresponds to TRBD1 (6 bases). This CDR3 comprises 14 residues. Deletions cut 3 bases from V and 5 bases from J, with 14 bases between. The DNA for the CDR3 is TGTGCCAGCAGTTTCCACAGGGCCAGGGACGAGCAGTACTTC. Its translation: CASSFHRARDEQYF.

The chain employs TRBV20-1 and TRBJ1-5; D is perhaps TRBD1 (5 bases). V was cut by 0 bases and J by 4 bases, with 10 bases left in between. From germline, CDR1 is DFQATT and CDR2 SNEGSKA (reference sequence). The length of the CDR3 is 14 residues. CDR3 in DNA: TGCAGTGCTAGAGAAGACAGCGGTAATCAGCCCCAGCATTTT. Amino acids: CSAREDSGNQPQHF.

The V gene is TRBV18, the J gene TRBJ2-3, with 10 bases fitting TRBD1. The V gene's germline CDR1 is KGHSH and CDR2 LQKENI. There are 15 residues in the CDR3. V shed 6 bases and J 3 bases; nucleotides not matched to a gene: 6. As DNA, the CDR3 is TGTGCCAGCTCTCCGGGACAGGGGAGGACAGATACGCAGTATTTT. The encoded protein is CASSPGQGRTDTQYF.

In this sample, this clonotype turned up a few times. V gene TRBV7-2 combines with J gene TRBJ2-5; D ambiguous. CDR1 and CDR2 (germline): SGHTA, FQGNSA. With 4 bases removed from V and 4 bases from J, the gap between germline ends came to 10 bases. The CDR3 spans 13 residues. The CDR3: CASSYRPGETQYF. Here the CDR3 DNA reads TGTGCCAGCAGCTATCGACCCGGAGAGACCCAGTACTTC.

The chain uses TRBV24-1 and TRBJ2-6, with 7 bases identical to TRBD1. From germline, CDR1 is KGHDR and CDR2 SFDVKD. The J segment lost 0 bases and the V segment lost 5 bases, leaving 6 bases of the junction unmatched. CDR3 length equals 17 residues. In DNA form, the CDR3 reads TGTGCCACCAGTGCGAGCAGGGGGATCTCTGGGGCCAACGTCCTGACTTTC. Protein sequence: CATSASRGISGANVLTF.

The chain carries TRBV11-3 and TRBJ1-1; 8 bases are a match to TRBD1. V was pared by 3 bases and J by 3 bases, with 3 bases of the junction left unmatched. The CDR3 runs to 14 residues. Germline V gene data show CDR1 as SGHNT and CDR2 as YENEEA. CDR3 amino acids: CASSLTGEDTEAFF. In DNA form, the CDR3 reads TGTGCCAGCAGCTTGACAGGGGAGGACACTGAAGCTTTCTTT. Full variable domain (rest looked up from reference TRBV11-3 and TRBJ1-1): EAGVVQSPRYKIIEKKQPVAFWCNPISGHNTLYWYLQNLGQGPELLIRYENEEAVDDSQLPKDRFSAERLKGVDSTLKIQPAELGDSAVYLCASSLTGEDTEAFFGQGTRLTVV.

This clonotype was observed a few times. V usage is TRBV5-1 and J usage is TRBJ2-3; D gene ambiguous. CDR3 length: 15 residues. Trimming took off 0 bases at V and 1 base at J, with 9 bases between the two ends. CDR1 SGHRS and CDR2 YFSETQ come from the germline V gene. CDR3 sequence (DNA): TGCGCCAGCAGCTTGGTTTCCAGCCGCACAGATACGCAGTATTTT. It is translated as CASSLVSSRTDTQYF. The variable domain in full, completed from reference TRBV5-1 and TRBJ2-3, reads KAGVTQTPRYLIKTRGQQVTLSCSPISGHRSVSWYQQTPGQGLQFLFEYFSETQRNKGNFPGRFSGRQFSNSRSEMNVSTLELGDSALYLCASSLVSSRTDTQYFGPGTRLTVL.

V gene TRBV24-1 combines with J gene TRBJ1-2, with 7 bases identical to TRBD1. V lost 4 bases to trimming and J lost 2 bases; unmatched junction nucleotides: 6. Germline V gives CDR1 KGHDR, CDR2 SFDVKD. The CDR3 length is 15 residues. CDR3 sequence reads: CATSDSRTGNYGYTF. For the CDR3, the DNA is TGTGCCACCAGTGACAGCCGGACAGGAAACTATGGCTACACCTTC.